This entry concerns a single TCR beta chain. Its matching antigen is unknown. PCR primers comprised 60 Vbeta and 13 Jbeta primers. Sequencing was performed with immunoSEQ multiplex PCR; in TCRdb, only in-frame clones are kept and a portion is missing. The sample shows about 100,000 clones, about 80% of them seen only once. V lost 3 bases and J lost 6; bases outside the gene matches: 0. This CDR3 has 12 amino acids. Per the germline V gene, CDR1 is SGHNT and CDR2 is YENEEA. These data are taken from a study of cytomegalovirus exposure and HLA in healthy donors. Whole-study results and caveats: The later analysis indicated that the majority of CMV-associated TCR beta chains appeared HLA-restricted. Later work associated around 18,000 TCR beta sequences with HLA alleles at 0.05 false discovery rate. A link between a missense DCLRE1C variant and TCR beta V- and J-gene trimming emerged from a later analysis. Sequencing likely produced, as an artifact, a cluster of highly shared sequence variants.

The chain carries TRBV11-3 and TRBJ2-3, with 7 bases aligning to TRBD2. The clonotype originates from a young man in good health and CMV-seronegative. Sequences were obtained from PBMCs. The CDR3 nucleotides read TGTGCCAGCAGCTTGGGGGGGGATACGCAGTATTTT. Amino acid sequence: CASSLGGDTQYF.